The next 4 T cell receptor beta chains were all read from a single sample in a study of HIV-infected children after antiretroviral therapy interruption. The TCR library was built from RNA with a 3' RACE protocol and unique molecular identifiers. TCRdb recomputed calls from the 3' RACE reads with MiXCR, one row per CDR3 protein. The sample lists roughly 46,000 distinct CDR3 sequences, roughly 4.5% occurring once. Noted treatment: PENTA 11 planned treatment interruption arm or continuous ART arm. The material was CD45RA+ CD4+ T cells from PBMCs, pooled from several time points, obtained from a donor given antiretroviral therapy, either interrupted or continuous. Subset reported: naive CD4+ CD45RA+ CD45RO- T cells. Every receptor here comes from a pool of human donors with HIV.

This clonotype was counted ten times or more. V and J are TRBV20-1 and TRBJ2-7; 8 bases are a match to TRBD1. V shed 8 bases, J shed 7 bases, and the junction held 10 bases outside the gene matches. Germline V lookup: CDR1 DFQATT, CDR2 SNEGSKA (reference sequence). The CDR3 consists of 12 residues. CDR3 DNA sequence: TGCAGTACGACGACAGGGGCGGAGGAGCAGTACTTC. The encoded protein is CSTTTGAEEQYF.

This clonotype was counted many times. CDR3 amino acids: CASSQSKAEAFF. The CDR3, as DNA: TGCGCCAGCAGTCAATCTAAAGCTGAAGCTTTCTTT. J is TRBJ1-1 and V is TRBV23-1; D gene unclear. TRBV23-1 is annotated as an ORF whose role is uncertain. The ends were cut back, 0 bases at V and 6 bases at J, with 5 bases in the middle. There are 12 residues in the CDR3.

There are many counts of this clonotype. The chain combines TRBV7-9 with TRBJ1-1; D unclear. The germline gives CDR1 SEHNR, CDR2 FQNEAQ (reference sequence). V was clipped by 5 bases and J by 5 bases, with 6 bases between them. The CDR3 spans 11 residues. The CDR3 loop reads CASSGSTEAFF. The CDR3 DNA is TGTGCCAGCAGCGGCAGTACTGAAGCTTTCTTT. The entire variable domain, with the rest obtained from reference TRBV7-9 and TRBJ1-1, is as follows: DTGVSQNPRHKITKRGQNVTFRCDPISEHNRLYWYRQTLGQGPEFLTYFQNEAQLEKSRLLSDRFSAERPKGSFSTLEIQRTEQGDSAMYLCASSGSTEAFFGQGTRLTVV.

This clonotype has just a few counts. J is TRBJ2-5 and V is TRBV20-1; no definite D call. Trimming cost V 7 bases and J 4 bases, with 10 bases left between them. The CDR3 spans 11 residues. Germline V gene sequence: CDR1 DFQATT, CDR2 SNEGSKA (reference sequence). The CDR3 coding sequence is TGCAGTGTCAGGCTGAGAGAGACCCAGTACTTC. Translated, it gives CSVRLRETQYF.